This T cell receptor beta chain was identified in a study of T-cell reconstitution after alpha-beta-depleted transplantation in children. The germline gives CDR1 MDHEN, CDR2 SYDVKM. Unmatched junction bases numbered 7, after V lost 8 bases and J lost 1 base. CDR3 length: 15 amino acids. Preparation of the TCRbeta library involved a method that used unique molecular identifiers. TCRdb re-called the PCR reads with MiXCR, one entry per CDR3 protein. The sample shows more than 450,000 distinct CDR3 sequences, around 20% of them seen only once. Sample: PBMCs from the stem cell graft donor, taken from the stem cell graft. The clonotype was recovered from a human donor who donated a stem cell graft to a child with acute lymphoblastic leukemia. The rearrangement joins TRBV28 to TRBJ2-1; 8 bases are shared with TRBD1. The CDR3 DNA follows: TGTGCCAGCGTGGCAGGGGGCGGTTCCTACAATGAGCAGTTCTTC. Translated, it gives CASVAGGGSYNEQFF.